The 17 T cell receptor beta chains reported below all come from one sample, sequenced in a study of type 1 regulatory T cells. Their recognized antigens are unknown. TCRdb passed the reads through MiXCR, listing each CDR3 protein once. Here the sample spans 60,000 to 70,000 distinct CDR3 sequences, roughly 49% being singletons. Source material: cultured non-Tr1 T cells, either the whole culture or a sorted T cell fraction (not recorded which). The source is a human donor in good health.

This clonotype was seen more than once but under ten times. J is TRBJ2-2 and V is TRBV9; 10 positions agree with TRBD1. Germline V lookup: CDR1 SGDLS, CDR2 YYNGEE. The CDR3 consists of 17 residues. With V trimmed by 0 bases and J by 4 bases, 6 bases remained unmatched. CDR3 bases: TGTGCCAGCAGCGTAGAAATGTGGGACAGGGGCACCGGGGAGCTGTTTTTT. Translating gives CASSVEMWDRGTGELFF.

The rearrangement uses TRBV18 and TRBJ1-2; a possible D gene is TRBD1 (5 bases). Trimming stripped 6 bases from V and 0 bases from J, with 11 bases between. The CDR3 totals 14 residues. The germline gives CDR1 KGHSH, CDR2 LQKENI. The CDR3 DNA reads as TGTGCCAGCTCCCCCGGGGCGCCTAACTATGGCTACACCTTC. Its protein product is CASSPGAPNYGYTF.

This clonotype showed up just a few times. The gene calls are TRBV7-2 and TRBJ2-5, with 8 bases aligning to TRBD1. The ends lost 4 bases at V and 6 bases at J; junction bases unmatched: 7. CDR1 is SGHTA and CDR2 is FQGNSA in the germline V gene. This CDR3 has 14 residues. CDR3 in amino acids: CASSSWTGRKTQYF. The CDR3 bases are TGTGCCAGCAGCTCCTGGACAGGGCGAAAGACCCAGTACTTC.

This chain connects TRBV18 to TRBJ1-1; D is uncertain. V was cut by 2 bases and J by 3 bases, with 7 bases left in between. CDR1 is KGHSH and CDR2 is LQKENI in the germline V gene. The CDR3 totals 13 residues. The CDR3 nucleotides are TGTGCCAGCTCACCAATAAGGGACACTGAAGCTTTCTTT. Translating it yields CASSPIRDTEAFF.

The chain combines TRBV7-9 with TRBJ2-1, with D hard to call. CDR3 length equals 10 residues. The V end lost 4 bases, the J end lost 5 bases, and 0 bases lay between the germline ends. In germline, CDR1 is SEHNR, CDR2 FQNEAQ (reference sequence). The CDR3 DNA reads as TGTGCCAGCAGCTACAATGAGCAGTTCTTC. Residues: CASSYNEQFF.

This clonotype was seen only a few times. The chain combines TRBV11-2 with TRBJ1-5; D not certain. Germline-derived CDR1 and CDR2 are SGHAT and FQNNGV. CDR3 size: 16 residues. V gave up 2 bases and J gave up 1 base, with 12 bases separating them. The CDR3 region has the DNA TGTGCCAGCAGCTTACGATCGTACGGGAGCAATCAGCCCCAGCATTTT. It is translated as CASSLRSYGSNQPQHF.

V and J are TRBV27 and TRBJ1-5; 9 bases agree with TRBD1. The CDR3 extends over 14 amino acids. Germline V gene lookup returns CDR1 MNHEY and CDR2 SMNVEV (reference sequence). Trimming removed 6 bases from V and 7 bases from J; junction bases left unmatched: 7. The CDR3 DNA sequence: TGTGCCAGCAGCCGGACAGGGGATAAACAGCCCCAGCATTTT. Protein: CASSRTGDKQPQHF.

The V and J genes are TRBV7-2 and TRBJ1-1; no definite D call. This CDR3 has 14 amino acids. The ends were cut back, 2 bases at V and 1 base at J, with 8 bases in the middle. Germline V gives CDR1 SGHTA, CDR2 FQGNSA. The CDR3 DNA sequence: TGTGCCAGCAGCTTATTGGGCCCGAACACTGAAGCTTTCTTT. This translates into CASSLLGPNTEAFF.

This clonotype was detected a few times. The chain links TRBV7-9 to TRBJ2-2; 7 nucleotides match TRBD2. Trimming removed 3 bases from V and 3 bases from J; junction bases left unmatched: 4. The CDR3 loop spans 15 amino acids. Germline loops: CDR1 SEHNR, CDR2 FQNEAQ (reference sequence). CDR3 bases: TGTGCCAGCAGCTTGTCTAGCGGATACACCGGGGAGCTGTTTTTT. Amino acids: CASSLSSGYTGELFF.

The chain uses TRBV6-1 and TRBJ2-3; 7 bases fit TRBD2. Germline values: CDR1 MNHNS, CDR2 SASEGT. The CDR3 length is 15 residues. V gave up 4 bases and J gave up 6 bases; unmatched junction bases: 10. The CDR3 DNA follows: TGTGCCAGCAGTGCCCACAGGCCGGGGGGTGATACGCAGTATTTT. Protein: CASSAHRPGGDTQYF.

Ten or more counts support this clonotype. The CDR3 region has the DNA TGTGCCAGCAGCCCAACAGGAGATACGCAGTATTTT. Translating it yields CASSPTGDTQYF. V gene TRBV3-1 combines with J gene TRBJ2-3, with a tentative D call TRBD1 (5 bases). The V end lost 4 bases, the J end lost 5 bases, and 7 bases lay between the germline ends. This CDR3 contains 12 residues. The germline V gene has CDR1 LGHDT and CDR2 YNNKEL (reference sequence).

The V call is TRBV4-1, the J call TRBJ2-5, with D perhaps given as TRBD1 or TRBD2 (5 bases each). This CDR3 has 16 residues. The V gene's germline CDR1 is MGHRA and CDR2 YSYEKL. V was cut by 4 bases and J by 1 base, with 16 bases left in between. The CDR3 sequence: CASSLGAVGTQETQYF. As DNA, the CDR3 is TGCGCCAGCAGCCTTGGAGCCGTGGGGACCCAAGAGACCCAGTACTTC.

This clonotype ranks as medium-sized (0.01 to 0.1%). As DNA, the CDR3 is TGCAGTGCCACCTCCGGGACTTTAAACCACTACGAGCAGTACTTC. Amino acid sequence: CSATSGTLNHYEQYF. The V and J genes are TRBV20-1 and TRBJ2-7, with TRBD2 as a possible D gene (6 bases). This CDR3 has 15 residues. The V end was cut by 6 bases, the J end by 3 bases, with 21 bases between. Germline V gene sequence: CDR1 DFQATT, CDR2 SNEGSKA (reference sequence).

The chain employs TRBV7-9 and TRBJ1-2; D is uncertain. Looked up from germline, CDR1 is SEHNR and CDR2 is FQNEAQ (reference sequence). V lost 5 bases and J lost 4, with 17 bases in between. This CDR3 spans 15 amino acids. The CDR3 DNA reads as TGTGCCAGCAGCGGCTGGGCCTCCCTCTTCTATGGCTACACCTTC. It yields the protein CASSGWASLFYGYTF.

V usage is TRBV20-1 and J usage is TRBJ2-5, with a tentative D call TRBD1 (5 bases). The CDR3 extends over 13 amino acids. The germline V and J ends were trimmed by 6 bases and 2 bases, with 13 bases remaining between them. Looked up from germline, CDR1 is DFQATT and CDR2 is SNEGSKA (reference sequence). The CDR3 region has the DNA TGCAGTGCCCCCCTTGGGGCTCAAGAGACCCAGTACTTC. Residues: CSAPLGAQETQYF.

This clonotype appeared a few times. The chain employs TRBV29-1 and TRBJ2-5, with 12 bases matching TRBD1. After removal of 7 bases from V and 2 bases from J, the junction contained 8 bases not matched to a gene. Germline CDR1 SQVTM, CDR2 ANQGSEA. This CDR3 contains 15 residues. This chain's CDR3 is CSAVRDRGRQETQYF. The CDR3 nucleotides read TGCAGCGCCGTCCGGGACAGGGGGCGTCAAGAGACCCAGTACTTC.

The chain joins TRBV18 to TRBJ2-7, with 7 bases identical to TRBD2. The V segment lost 3 bases and the J segment 5 bases; nucleotides outside the gene matches: 10. Germline loops: CDR1 KGHSH, CDR2 LQKENI. CDR3 length: 15 amino acids. This chain's CDR3 is CASSPPGAGWNEQYF. CDR3 nucleotides: TGTGCCAGCTCACCCCCAGGAGCGGGGTGGAACGAGCAGTACTTC.